This T cell receptor (beta chain) was sequenced during a study of shared clonotypes between healthy human individuals. General study findings and limits: As a rule, naive subsets had a larger estimated richness than memory subsets.

Profiled with immunoSEQ multiplex PCR; TCRdb holds only in-frame clones, not every one. The data hold about 590,000 clones, with nearly 97% observed a single time. The CDR3 sequence is 13 residues long. The germline V gene encodes CDR1 SNHLY and CDR2 FYNNEI. The V gene lost 4 bases and the J gene lost 6 bases, with 10 bases spanning the gap. With regard to this clone: Antigen: not known.

The naive CD8 population came from CD45RO-negative cells selected for CCR7, without terminally differentiated effector memory CD45RA+ cells. The receptor was derived from a woman in her 30s in good health. The chain combines TRBV2 with TRBJ2-1, with D unclear. Source material: naive CD8+ T cells sorted from blood. The DNA of the CDR3 is TGTGCCAGCAGTGTGGTGCGAGCCAATGAGCAGTTCTTC. Translating it yields CASSVVRANEQFF. The whole variable domain, remainder taken from reference TRBV2 and TRBJ2-1, is EPEVTQTPSHQVTQMGQEVILRCVPISNHLYFYWYRQILGQKVEFLVSFYNNEISEKSEIFDDQFSVERPDGSNFTLKIRSTKLEDSAMYFCASSVVRANEQFFGPGTRLTVL.